The clone carrying this T cell receptor beta chain was counted at least ten times. What it recognizes is unknown. CDR1 is SGHRS and CDR2 is YFSETQ in the germline V gene. Trimming took 3 bases from V and 7 from J, leaving 13 bases between them. This CDR3 comprises 13 residues. All unsorted peripheral T cells were captured because whole blood was used without fractionation. The RNA source was a roughly 2.5 ml peripheral blood draw. The data derive from a study of HIV-infected patients and healthy controls. General observations from the study: HIV-associated CDR3 frequencies dropped significantly during therapy; CMV-associated ones, mostly rising, changed nonsignificantly.

cDNA was made from approximately 0.55 ug RNA using alpha and beta constant primers. Using multiplexing indices, alpha and beta chain libraries were generated apart by chain-specific third strand synthesis. A single primer pair per chain amplified all rearrangements, with per-molecule barcodes. Each molecule carried a 12-nucleotide identifier made of two joined random hexamers added before amplification. From the 5' RACE reads, TCRdb called clonotypes with MiXCR, one entry per CDR3 protein. The sample lists 18,000 or so distinct CDR3 sequences, 9% to 15% occurring once. Source material: blood. This clonotype was obtained from an adult in good health. This chain connects TRBV5-1 to TRBJ1-2; D is possibly TRBD1 (5 bases). Here the CDR3 reads CASSSARRGGYTF. The CDR3, as DNA: TGCGCCAGCAGCTCCGCCCGGAGGGGTGGCTACACCTTC. The variable domain in full, with the rest retrieved from reference TRBV5-1 and TRBJ1-2, is KAGVTQTPRYLIKTRGQQVTLSCSPISGHRSVSWYQQTPGQGLQFLFEYFSETQRNKGNFPGRFSGRQFSNSRSEMNVSTLELGDSALYLCASSSARRGGYTFGSGTRLTVV.